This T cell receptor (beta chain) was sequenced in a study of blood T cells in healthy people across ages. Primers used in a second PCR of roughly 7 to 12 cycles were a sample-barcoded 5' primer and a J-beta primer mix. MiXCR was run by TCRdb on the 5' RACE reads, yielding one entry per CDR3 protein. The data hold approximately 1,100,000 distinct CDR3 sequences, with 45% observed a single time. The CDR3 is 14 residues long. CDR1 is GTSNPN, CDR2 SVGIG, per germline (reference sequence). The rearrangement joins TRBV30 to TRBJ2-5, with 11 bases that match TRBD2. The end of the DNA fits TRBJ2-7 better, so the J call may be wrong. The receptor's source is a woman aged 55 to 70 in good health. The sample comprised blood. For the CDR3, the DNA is TGTGCCTGGAGTGTAACTAGCGGGAGCTACGAGCAGTACTTC. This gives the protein CAWSVTSGSYEQYF.